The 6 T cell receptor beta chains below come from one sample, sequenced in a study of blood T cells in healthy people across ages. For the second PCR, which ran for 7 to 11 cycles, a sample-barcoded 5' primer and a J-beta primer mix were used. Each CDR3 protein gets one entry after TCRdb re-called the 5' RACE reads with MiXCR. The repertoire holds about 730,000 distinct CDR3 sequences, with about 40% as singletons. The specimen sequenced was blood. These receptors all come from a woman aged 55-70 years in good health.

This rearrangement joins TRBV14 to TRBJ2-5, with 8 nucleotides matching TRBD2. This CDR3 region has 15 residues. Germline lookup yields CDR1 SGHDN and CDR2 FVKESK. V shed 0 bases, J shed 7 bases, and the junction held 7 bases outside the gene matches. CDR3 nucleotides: TGTGCCAGCAGCCAAGACGGCGGGGGGCGCGCGACCCAGTACTTC. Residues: CASSQDGGGRATQYF.

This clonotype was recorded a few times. CDR3 region: CASTPTGLLTYNEQFF. CDR3 sequence (DNA): TGTGCCAGCACCCCAACGGGACTATTAACCTACAATGAGCAGTTCTTC. The rearrangement links TRBV6-2 or TRBV6-3 to TRBJ2-1; TRBD2 aligns across 7 bases. The CDR3 is made up of 16 amino acids. J lost 2 bases, V lost 7 bases, and 11 bases had no gene match. Looked up from germline, CDR1 is MNHEY and CDR2 is SVGEGT.

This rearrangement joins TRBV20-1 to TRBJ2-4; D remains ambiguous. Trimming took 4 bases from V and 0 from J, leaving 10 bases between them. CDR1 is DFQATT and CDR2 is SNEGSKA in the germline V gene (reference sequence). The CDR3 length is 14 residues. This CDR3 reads CSATRVLAKNIQYF. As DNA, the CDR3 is TGCAGTGCTACACGTGTCCTAGCCAAAAACATTCAGTACTTC.

The CDR3 region is CASSLAGPTSGGRNEQFF. The CDR3 DNA reads TGTGCCAGCAGCTTAGCAGGTCCCACTAGCGGAGGAAGGAATGAGCAGTTCTTC. The chain uses TRBV7-2 and TRBJ2-1, with 8 bases fitting TRBD2. V shed 0 bases and J 7 bases; nucleotides not matched to a gene: 14. The CDR3 sequence is 18 residues long. Germline CDR1 reads SGHTA; CDR2 reads FQGNSA.

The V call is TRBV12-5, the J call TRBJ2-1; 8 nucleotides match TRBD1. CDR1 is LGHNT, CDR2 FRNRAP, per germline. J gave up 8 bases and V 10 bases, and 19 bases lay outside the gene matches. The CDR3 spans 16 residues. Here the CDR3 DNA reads TGTGCTACTGAAACCTTTGTCCAGGGGGCGGACTATGAGCAGTTCTTC. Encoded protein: CATETFVQGADYEQFF.

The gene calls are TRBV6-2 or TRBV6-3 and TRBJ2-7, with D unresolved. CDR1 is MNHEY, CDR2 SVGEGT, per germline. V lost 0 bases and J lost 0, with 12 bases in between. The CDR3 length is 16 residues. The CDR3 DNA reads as TGTGCCAGCAGTTACTCGTTGGCGGAGAGCTCCTACGAGCAGTACTTC. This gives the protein CASSYSLAESSYEQYF.